This T cell receptor beta chain derives from a study of blood T cell repertoires in COVID-19. Study-wide background: The United States, Italy and Spain supplied acute and convalescent COVID-19 samples.

TCRdb's table, derived via immunoSEQ multiplex PCR, lists solely in-frame clones and lacks some. The sample holds hundreds of thousands of clones, 75% to 90% seen once. V dropped 4 bases and J dropped 0 bases, with 7 bases sitting between them. The CDR3 consists of 13 residues. The germline V gene encodes CDR1 SGHNT and CDR2 YYREEE (reference sequence). The source of this sequence is a young man with active or convalescent COVID-19. V and J are TRBV5-4 and TRBJ2-5; D gene unclear. The sequencing input was peripheral blood. The CDR3 DNA reads TGTGCCAGCAGCGAGAGGTACCAAGAGACCCAGTACTTC. Amino acids: CASSERYQETQYF.